The rows below give T cell receptor beta chains drawn from one sample of a study of graft-versus-host responses after intestinal transplantation. The repertoire was sequenced with immunoSEQ multiplex PCR; TCRdb's copy has only in-frame clones and lacks some. The table includes about 110,000 clones, around 90% detected once. No antigen has been identified for these receptors. Sequencing used unstimulated CD4+ T cells sorted from spleen or lymph node cells, obtained before transplant. Source of these receptors: a human donor who was the organ donor for an intestinal transplant. CDR3s leave out the opening cysteine and the closing phenylalanine or tryptophan.

J gene: TRBJ1-1; V gene: TRBV28; CDR3 protein: ASSLSQRGTEAF
J gene: TRBJ1-1; V gene: TRBV6-6; CDR3 protein: ASSQVTEAF
J gene: TRBJ1-2; V gene: TRBV28; CDR3 protein: ASSGVQGGYAYGYT
J gene: TRBJ1-5; V gene: TRBV7-3; CDR3 protein: ASSLNRTAYSNQPQH
J gene: TRBJ1-2; V gene: TRBV6-1; CDR3 protein: ASREQGAAGYT
J gene: TRBJ1-4; V gene: TRBV5-4; CDR3 protein: ASSSSRSGGANEKLF
J gene: TRBJ2-1; V gene: TRBV19; CDR3 protein: ASSTTLGGGVGNEQF
J gene: TRBJ2-7; V gene: TRBV7-3; CDR3 protein: ASSLRTDGGEQY
J gene: TRBJ2-1; V gene: TRBV6-6; CDR3 protein: ASSYGLRSENEQF
J gene: TRBJ2-3; V gene: TRBV10-3; CDR3 protein: AISGGGRGIDTQY